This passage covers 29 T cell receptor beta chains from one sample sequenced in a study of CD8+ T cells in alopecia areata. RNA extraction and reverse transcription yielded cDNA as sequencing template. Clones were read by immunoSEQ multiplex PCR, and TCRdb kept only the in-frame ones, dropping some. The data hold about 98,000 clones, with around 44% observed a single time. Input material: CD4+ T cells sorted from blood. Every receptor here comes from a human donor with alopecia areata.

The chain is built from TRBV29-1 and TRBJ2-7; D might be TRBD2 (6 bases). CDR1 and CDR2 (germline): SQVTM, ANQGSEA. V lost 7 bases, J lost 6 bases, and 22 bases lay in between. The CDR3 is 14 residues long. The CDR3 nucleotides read TGCAGCGGCATACCGACTAGTGGCTCGGTCGAGCAGTACTTC. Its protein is CSGIPTSGSVEQYF.

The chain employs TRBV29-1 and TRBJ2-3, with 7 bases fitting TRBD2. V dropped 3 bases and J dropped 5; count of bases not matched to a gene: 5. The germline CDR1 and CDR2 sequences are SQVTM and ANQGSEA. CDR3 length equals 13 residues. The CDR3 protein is CSVEWAGVDTQYF. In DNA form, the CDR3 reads TGCAGCGTTGAGTGGGCGGGAGTAGATACGCAGTATTTT.

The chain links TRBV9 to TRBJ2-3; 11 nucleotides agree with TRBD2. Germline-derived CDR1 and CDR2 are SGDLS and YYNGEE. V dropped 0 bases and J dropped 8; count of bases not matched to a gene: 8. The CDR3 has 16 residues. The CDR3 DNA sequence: TGTGCCAGCAGCGTAGATAGCGGGGGGGCTATGGGTACGCAGTATTTT. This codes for CASSVDSGGAMGTQYF.

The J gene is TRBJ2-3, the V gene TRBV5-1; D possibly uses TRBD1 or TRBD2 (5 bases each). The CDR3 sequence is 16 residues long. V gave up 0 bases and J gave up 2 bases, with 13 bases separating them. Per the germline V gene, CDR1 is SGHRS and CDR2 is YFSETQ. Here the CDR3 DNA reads TGCGCCAGCAGCTTGGGCTCGAGGGGCTCCACAGATACGCAGTATTTT. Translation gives CASSLGSRGSTDTQYF.

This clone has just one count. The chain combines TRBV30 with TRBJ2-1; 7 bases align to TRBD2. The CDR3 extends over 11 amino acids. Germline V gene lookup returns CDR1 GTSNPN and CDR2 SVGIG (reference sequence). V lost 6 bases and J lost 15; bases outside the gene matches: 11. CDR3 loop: CACSTGLAAFF. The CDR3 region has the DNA TGTGCCTGCTCTACGGGGCTAGCGGCGTTCTTC.

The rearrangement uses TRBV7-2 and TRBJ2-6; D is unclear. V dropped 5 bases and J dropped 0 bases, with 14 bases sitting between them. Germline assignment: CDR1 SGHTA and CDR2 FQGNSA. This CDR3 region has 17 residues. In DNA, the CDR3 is TGTGCCAGCAGCCCCCGCAGCCCATTCTCTGGGGCCAACGTCCTGACTTTC. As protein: CASSPRSPFSGANVLTF.

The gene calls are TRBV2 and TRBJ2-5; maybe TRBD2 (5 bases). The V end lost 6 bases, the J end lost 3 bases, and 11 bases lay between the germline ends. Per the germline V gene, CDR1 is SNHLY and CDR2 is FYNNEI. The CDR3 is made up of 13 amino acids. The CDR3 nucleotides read TGTGCCAGCAGCTGGAGGCGGGAAGAGACCCAGTACTTC. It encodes CASSWRREETQYF.

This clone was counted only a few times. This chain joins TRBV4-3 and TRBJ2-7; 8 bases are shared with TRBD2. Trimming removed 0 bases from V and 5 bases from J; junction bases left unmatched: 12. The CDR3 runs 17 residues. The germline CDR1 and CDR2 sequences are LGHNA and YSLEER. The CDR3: CASSQDLPGTSRDEQYF. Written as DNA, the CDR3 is TGCGCCAGCAGCCAAGATCTTCCTGGGACTAGTCGCGACGAGCAGTACTTC.

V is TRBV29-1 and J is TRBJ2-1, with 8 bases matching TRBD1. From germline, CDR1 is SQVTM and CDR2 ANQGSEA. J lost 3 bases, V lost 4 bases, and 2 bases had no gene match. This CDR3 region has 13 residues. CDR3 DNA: TGCAGCGTTGGTGACAGGGGCTACAATGAGCAGTTCTTC. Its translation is CSVGDRGYNEQFF.

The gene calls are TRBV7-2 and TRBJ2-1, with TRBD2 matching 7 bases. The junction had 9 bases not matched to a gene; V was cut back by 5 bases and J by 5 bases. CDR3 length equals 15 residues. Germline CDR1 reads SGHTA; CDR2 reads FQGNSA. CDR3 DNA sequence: TGTGCCAGCAGCCAGGGACGCGCGGGGGACAATGAGCAGTTCTTC. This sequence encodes CASSQGRAGDNEQFF.

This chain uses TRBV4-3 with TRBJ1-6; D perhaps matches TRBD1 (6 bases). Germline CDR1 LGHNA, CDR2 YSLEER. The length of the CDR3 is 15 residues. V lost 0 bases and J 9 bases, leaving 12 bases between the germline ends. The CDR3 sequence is CASSQDPRGGSPLHF. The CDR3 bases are TGCGCCAGCAGCCAAGATCCCAGGGGCGGTTCACCCCTCCACTTT.

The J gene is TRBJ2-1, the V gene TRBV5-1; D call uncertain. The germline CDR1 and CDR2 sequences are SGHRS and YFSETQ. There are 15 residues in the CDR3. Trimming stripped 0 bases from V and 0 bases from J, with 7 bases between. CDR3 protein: CASSLGTGSYNEQFF. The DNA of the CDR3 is TGCGCCAGCAGCTTGGGTACTGGCTCCTACAATGAGCAGTTCTTC.

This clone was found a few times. The CDR3 nucleotides are TGTGCCAGCGGAACCGCGGTTACCGGGGAGCTGTTTTTT. Translating gives CASGTAVTGELFF. V and J are TRBV2 and TRBJ2-2; D ambiguous. This CDR3 has 13 amino acids. V was shortened by 8 bases and J by 5 bases, with 12 bases between the two germline ends. Germline V gene data show CDR1 as SNHLY and CDR2 as FYNNEI.

CDR3 in DNA: TGTGCCAGCAGCTTAGGGACTAATACCTACGAGCAGTACTTC. As protein: CASSLGTNTYEQYF. The chain couples TRBV11-2 to TRBJ2-7, with D possibly being TRBD2 (6 bases). Germline V gene sequence: CDR1 SGHAT, CDR2 FQNNGV. This CDR3 region has 14 residues. V was pared by 1 base and J by 2 bases, with 9 bases between.

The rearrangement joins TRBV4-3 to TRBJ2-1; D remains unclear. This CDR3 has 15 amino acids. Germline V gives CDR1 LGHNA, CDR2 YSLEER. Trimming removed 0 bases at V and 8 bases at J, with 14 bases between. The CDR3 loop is CASSQEGSFVDEQFF. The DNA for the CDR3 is TGCGCCAGCAGCCAAGAGGGCTCGTTCGTCGATGAGCAGTTCTTC.

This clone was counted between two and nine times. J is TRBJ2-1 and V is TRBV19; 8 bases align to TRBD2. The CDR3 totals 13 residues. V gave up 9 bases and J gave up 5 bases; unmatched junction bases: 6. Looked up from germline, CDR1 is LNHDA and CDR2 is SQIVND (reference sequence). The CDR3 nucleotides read TGTGCCAGCTCTCTAGCGGGTAACAATGAGCAGTTCTTC. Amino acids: CASSLAGNNEQFF.

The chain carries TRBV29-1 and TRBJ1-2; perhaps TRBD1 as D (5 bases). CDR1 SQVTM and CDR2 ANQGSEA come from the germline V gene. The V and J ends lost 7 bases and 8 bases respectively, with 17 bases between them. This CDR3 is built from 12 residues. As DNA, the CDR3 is TGCAGCGCTGGAACAGGAAAATGGGGCTACACCTTC. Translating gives CSAGTGKWGYTF.

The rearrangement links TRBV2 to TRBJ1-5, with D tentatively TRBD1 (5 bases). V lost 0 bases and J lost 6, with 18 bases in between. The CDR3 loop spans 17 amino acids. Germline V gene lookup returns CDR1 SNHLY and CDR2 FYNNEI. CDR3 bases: TGTGCCAGCAGTGAAGCTTCGGCAGGGTCCCGGGGTCAGCCCCAGCATTTT. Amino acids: CASSEASAGSRGQPQHF.

The CDR3 coding sequence is TGCAGCGTTGGCGTGACAGGGGACACTGAAGCTTTCTTT. Residues: CSVGVTGDTEAFF. The chain is built from TRBV29-1 and TRBJ1-1; TRBD1 aligns across 8 bases. CDR1 and CDR2 (germline): SQVTM, ANQGSEA. The junction had 4 bases not matched to a gene; V was cut back by 4 bases and J by 3 bases. The CDR3 totals 13 residues.

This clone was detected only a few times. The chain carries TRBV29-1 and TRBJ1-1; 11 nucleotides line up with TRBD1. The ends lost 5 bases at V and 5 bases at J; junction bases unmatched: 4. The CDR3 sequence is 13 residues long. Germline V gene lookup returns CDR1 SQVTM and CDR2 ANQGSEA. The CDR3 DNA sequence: TGCAGCGTTATCCGGGACAGGGGGACTGAAGCTTTCTTT. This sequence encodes CSVIRDRGTEAFF.

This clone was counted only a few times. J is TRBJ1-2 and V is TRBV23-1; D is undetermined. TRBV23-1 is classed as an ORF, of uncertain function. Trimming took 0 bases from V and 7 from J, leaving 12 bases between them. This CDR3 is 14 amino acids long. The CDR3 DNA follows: TGCGCCAGCAGTCAATCGGGTCAGGAGGCTGGCTACACCTTC. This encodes CASSQSGQEAGYTF.

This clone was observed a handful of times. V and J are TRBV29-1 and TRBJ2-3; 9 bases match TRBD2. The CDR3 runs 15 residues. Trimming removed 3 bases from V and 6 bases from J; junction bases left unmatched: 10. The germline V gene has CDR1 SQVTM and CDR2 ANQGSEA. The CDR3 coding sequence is TGCAGCGTTGAGTCAGCGGGAGGCCCGGTGGATACGCAGTATTTT. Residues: CSVESAGGPVDTQYF.

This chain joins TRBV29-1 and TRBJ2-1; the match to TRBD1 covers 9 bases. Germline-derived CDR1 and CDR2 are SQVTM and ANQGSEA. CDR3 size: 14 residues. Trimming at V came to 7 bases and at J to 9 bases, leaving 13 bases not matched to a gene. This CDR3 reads CSARAGQGIGEQFF. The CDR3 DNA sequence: TGCAGCGCCCGAGCGGGACAGGGAATTGGTGAGCAGTTCTTC.

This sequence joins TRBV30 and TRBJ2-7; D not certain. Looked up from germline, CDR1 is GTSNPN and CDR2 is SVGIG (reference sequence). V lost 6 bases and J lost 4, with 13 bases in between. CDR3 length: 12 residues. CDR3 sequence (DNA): TGTGCCTGCCGCGTAGGGTTTTACGAGCAGTACTTC. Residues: CACRVGFYEQYF.

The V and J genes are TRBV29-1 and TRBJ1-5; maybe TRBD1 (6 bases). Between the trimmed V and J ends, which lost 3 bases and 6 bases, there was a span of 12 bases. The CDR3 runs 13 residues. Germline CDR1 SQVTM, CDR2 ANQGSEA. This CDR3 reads CSVDQGGGQPQHF. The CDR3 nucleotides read TGCAGCGTTGACCAAGGGGGGGGTCAGCCCCAGCATTTT.

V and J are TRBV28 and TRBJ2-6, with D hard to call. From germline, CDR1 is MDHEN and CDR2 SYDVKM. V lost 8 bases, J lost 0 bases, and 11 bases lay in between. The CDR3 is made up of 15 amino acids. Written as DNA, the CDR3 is TGTGCCAGCTCAAGTGAAAACTCTGGGGCCAACGTCCTGACTTTC. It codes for CASSSENSGANVLTF.

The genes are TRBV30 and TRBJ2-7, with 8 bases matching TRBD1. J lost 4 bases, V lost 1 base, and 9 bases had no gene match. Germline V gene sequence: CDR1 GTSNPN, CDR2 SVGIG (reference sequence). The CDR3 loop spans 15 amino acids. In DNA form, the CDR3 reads TGTGCCTGGAGTGCAAACCGGGACAGGCTTTACGAGCAGTACTTC. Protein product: CAWSANRDRLYEQYF.

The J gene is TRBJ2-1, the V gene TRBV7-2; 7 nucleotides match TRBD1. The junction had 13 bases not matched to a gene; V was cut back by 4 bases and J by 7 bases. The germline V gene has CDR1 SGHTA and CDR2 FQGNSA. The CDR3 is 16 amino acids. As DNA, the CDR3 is TGTGCCAGCAGCTCCCTCAGGGGGATACCAGGGAATGAGCAGTTCTTC. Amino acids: CASSSLRGIPGNEQFF. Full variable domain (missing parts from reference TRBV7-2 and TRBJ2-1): GAGVSQSPSNKVTEKGKDVELRCDPISGHTALYWYRQSLGQGLEFLIYFQGNSAPDKSGLPSDRFSAERTGGSVSTLTIQRTQQEDSAVYLCASSSLRGIPGNEQFFGPGTRLTVL.

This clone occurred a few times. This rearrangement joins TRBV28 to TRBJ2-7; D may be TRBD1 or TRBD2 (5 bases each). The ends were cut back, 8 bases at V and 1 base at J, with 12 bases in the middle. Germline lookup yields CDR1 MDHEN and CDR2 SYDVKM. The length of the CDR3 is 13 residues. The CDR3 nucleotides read TGTGCCAGCCGTGGGACGCCGTCCTACGAGCAGTACTTC. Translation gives CASRGTPSYEQYF.